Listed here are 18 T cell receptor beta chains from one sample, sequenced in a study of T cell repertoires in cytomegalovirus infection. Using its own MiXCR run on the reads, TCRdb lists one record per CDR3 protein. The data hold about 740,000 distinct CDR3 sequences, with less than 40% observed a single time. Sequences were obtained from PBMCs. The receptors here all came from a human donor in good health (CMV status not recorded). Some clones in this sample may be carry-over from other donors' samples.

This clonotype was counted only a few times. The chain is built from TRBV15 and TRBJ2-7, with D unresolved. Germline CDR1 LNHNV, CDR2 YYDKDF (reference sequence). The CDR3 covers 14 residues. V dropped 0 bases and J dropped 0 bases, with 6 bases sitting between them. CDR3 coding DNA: TGTGCCACCAGCAGAGAAACGGGCTCCTACGAGCAGTACTTC. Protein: CATSRETGSYEQYF. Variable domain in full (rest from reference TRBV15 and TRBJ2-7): DAMVIQNPRYQVTQFGKPVTLSCSQTLNHNVMYWYQQKSSQAPKLLFHYYDKDFNNEADTPDNFQSRRPNTSFCFLDIRSPGLGDTAMYLCATSRETGSYEQYFGPGTRLTVT.

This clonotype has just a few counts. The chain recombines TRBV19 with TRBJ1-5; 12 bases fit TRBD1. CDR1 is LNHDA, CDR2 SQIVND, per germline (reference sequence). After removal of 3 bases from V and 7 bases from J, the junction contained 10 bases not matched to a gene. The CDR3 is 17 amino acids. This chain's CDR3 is CASSMFRDRGRGQPQHF. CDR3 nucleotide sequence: TGTGCCAGTAGTATGTTCCGGGACAGGGGGCGCGGGCAGCCCCAGCATTTT.

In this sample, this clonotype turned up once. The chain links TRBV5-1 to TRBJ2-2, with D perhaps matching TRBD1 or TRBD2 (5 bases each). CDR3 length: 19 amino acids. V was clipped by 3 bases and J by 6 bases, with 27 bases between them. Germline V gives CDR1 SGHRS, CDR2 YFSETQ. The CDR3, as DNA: TGCGCCAGCAGCTACACCTGGAGGACACGTATCGGATATGCCGGGGAGCTGTTTTTT. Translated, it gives CASSYTWRTRIGYAGELFF.

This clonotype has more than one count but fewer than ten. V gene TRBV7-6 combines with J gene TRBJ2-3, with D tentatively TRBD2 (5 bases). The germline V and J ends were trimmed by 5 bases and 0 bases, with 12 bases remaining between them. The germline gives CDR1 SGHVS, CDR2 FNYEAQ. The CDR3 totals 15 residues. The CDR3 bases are TGTGCCAGCAGCGAGAGGGATGCTAGCACAGATACGCAGTATTTT. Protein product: CASSERDASTDTQYF.

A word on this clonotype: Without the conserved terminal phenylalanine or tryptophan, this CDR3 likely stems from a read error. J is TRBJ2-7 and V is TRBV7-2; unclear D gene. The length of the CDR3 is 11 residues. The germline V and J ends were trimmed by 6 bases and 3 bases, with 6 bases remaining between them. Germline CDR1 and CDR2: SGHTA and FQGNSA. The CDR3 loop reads CASSPGYEQYI. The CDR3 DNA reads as TGTGCCAGCAGTCCAGGCTACGAGCAGTACATC.

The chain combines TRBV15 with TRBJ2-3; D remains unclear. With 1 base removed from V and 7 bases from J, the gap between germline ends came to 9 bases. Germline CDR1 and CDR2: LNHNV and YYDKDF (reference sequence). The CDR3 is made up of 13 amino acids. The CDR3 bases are TGTGCCACCAGCAGAGCCCCGGGCTATACGCAGTATTTT. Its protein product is CATSRAPGYTQYF.

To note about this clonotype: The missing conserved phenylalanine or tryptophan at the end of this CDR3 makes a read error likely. The CDR3 loop reads CASRWGSYNEQFL. In DNA form, the CDR3 reads TGTGCCAGCCGATGGGGCTCCTACAATGAGCAGTTCTTA. The chain has TRBV13 and TRBJ2-1; D is uncertain. Deletions cut 8 bases from V and 0 bases from J, with 8 bases between. The CDR3 length is 13 residues. Germline V gene sequence: CDR1 PRHDT, CDR2 FYEKMQ (reference sequence).

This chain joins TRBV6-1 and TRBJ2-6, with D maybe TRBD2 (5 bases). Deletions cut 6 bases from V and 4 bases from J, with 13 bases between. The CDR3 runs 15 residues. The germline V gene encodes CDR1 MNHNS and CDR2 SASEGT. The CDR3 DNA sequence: TGTGCCAGCAGCCAAGGAGGTACCGGGGCCAACGTCCTGACTTTC. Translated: CASSQGGTGANVLTF.

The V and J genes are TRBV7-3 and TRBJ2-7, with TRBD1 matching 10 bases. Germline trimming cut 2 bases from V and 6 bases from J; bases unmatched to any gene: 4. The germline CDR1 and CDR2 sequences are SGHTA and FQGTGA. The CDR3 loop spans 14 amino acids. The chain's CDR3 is CASSLGTGDGEQYF. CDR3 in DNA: TGTGCCAGCAGCTTAGGGACAGGGGATGGCGAGCAGTACTTC.

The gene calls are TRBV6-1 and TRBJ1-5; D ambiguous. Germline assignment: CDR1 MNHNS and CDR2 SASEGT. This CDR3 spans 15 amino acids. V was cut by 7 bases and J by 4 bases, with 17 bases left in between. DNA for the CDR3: TGTGCCAGCACCCCGGTGGCGGGAAGGAATCAGCCCCAGCATTTT. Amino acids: CASTPVAGRNQPQHF.

The CDR3 loop is CASSLTLGTNYGYTF. The CDR3 coding sequence is TGTGCCAGCAGCCTCACGTTGGGGACTAACTATGGCTACACCTTC. The chain couples TRBV7-9 to TRBJ1-2, with no clear D. Per germline, CDR1 SEHNR and CDR2 FQNEAQ (reference sequence). V dropped 5 bases and J dropped 0 bases, with 13 bases sitting between them. CDR3 length equals 15 residues.

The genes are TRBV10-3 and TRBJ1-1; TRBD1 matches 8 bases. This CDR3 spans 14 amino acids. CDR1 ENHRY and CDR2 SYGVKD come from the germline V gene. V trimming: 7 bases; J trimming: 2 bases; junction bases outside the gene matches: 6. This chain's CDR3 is CAITDGQGNTEAFF. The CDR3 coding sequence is TGTGCCATCACCGACGGACAGGGTAACACTGAAGCTTTCTTT.

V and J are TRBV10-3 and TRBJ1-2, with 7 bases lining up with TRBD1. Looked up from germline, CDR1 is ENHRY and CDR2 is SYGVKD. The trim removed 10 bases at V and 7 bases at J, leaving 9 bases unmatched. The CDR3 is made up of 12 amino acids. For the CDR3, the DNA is TGTGCCACCCTCGACAGGGCCGGTGGCTACACCTTC. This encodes CATLDRAGGYTF.

The CDR3 reads CASSVDSRPIPDTQYF. CDR3 DNA: TGTGCCAGCAGCGTAGACTCGAGACCTATCCCAGATACGCAGTATTTT. The chain has TRBV7-2 and TRBJ2-3; D not certain. CDR1 and CDR2 from the germline V gene are SGHTA and FQGNSA. Deletions cut 5 bases from V and 4 bases from J, with 19 bases between. The CDR3 contains 16 residues. Full variable domain (rest looked up from reference TRBV7-2 and TRBJ2-3): GAGVSQSPSNKVTEKGKDVELRCDPISGHTALYWYRQSLGQGLEFLIYFQGNSAPDKSGLPSDRFSAERTGGSVSTLTIQRTQQEDSAVYLCASSVDSRPIPDTQYFGPGTRLTVL.

The CDR3 protein is CASSIQGEGWRETQYF. In nucleotides, the CDR3 is TGTGCCAGCAGTATACAGGGGGAAGGGTGGCGAGAGACCCAGTACTTC. The rearrangement joins TRBV28 to TRBJ2-5; TRBD1 aligns across 8 bases. The CDR3 is made up of 16 amino acids. Germline V gives CDR1 MDHEN, CDR2 SYDVKM. The junction had 12 bases not matched to a gene; V was cut back by 5 bases and J by 4 bases.

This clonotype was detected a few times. The CDR3 loop reads CASSIADLYYNEQFF. CDR3 nucleotides: TGTGCCAGTAGTATAGCCGATTTGTACTACAATGAGCAGTTCTTC. The chain carries TRBV19 and TRBJ2-1; no definite D call. Germline V gene sequence: CDR1 LNHDA, CDR2 SQIVND (reference sequence). The CDR3 has 15 residues. V shed 1 base and J shed 3 bases, with 10 bases lying between them. Complete variable domain (other parts from reference TRBV19 and TRBJ2-1): DGGITQSPKYLFRKEGQNVTLSCEQNLNHDAMYWYRQDPGQGLRLIYYSQIVNDFQKGDIAEGYSVSREKKESFPLTVTSAQKNPTAFYLCASSIADLYYNEQFFGPGTRLTVL.

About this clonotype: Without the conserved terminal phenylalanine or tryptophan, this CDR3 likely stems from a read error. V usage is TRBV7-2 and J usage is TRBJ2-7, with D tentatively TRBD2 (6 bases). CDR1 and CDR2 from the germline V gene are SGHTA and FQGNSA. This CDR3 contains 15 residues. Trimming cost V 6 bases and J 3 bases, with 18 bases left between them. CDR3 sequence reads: CASSYGAGPIYEQYL. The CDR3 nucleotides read TGTGCCAGCAGTTACGGGGCGGGACCTATCTACGAGCAGTACTTA.

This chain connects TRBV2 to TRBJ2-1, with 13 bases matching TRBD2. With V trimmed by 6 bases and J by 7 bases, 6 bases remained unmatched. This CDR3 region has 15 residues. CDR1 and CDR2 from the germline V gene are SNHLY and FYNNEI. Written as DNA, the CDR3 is TGTGCCAGCAGGGAGACTAGCGGGAGGTGGAATGAGCAGTTCTTC. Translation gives CASRETSGRWNEQFF.